Shown below are 20 T cell receptor beta chains from a single sample sequenced in a study of blood T cell repertoires in COVID-19. TCRdb keeps only in-frame clones here, not all; method: immunoSEQ multiplex PCR. The sample includes roughly 250,000 clones, roughly three quarters of them seen just once. The source material was peripheral blood. Receptors were obtained from a middle-aged woman with active or convalescent COVID-19.

This clone was seen only a few times. The genes are TRBV7-2 and TRBJ1-1; D unclear. The CDR3 runs 14 residues. Germline lookup yields CDR1 SGHTA and CDR2 FQGNSA. The V gene lost 0 bases and the J gene lost 2 bases, with 7 bases spanning the gap. The CDR3 reads CASSLAGDNTEAFF. CDR3 bases: TGTGCCAGCAGCTTAGCGGGCGATAACACTGAAGCTTTCTTT.

This clone was seen a handful of times. The chain has TRBV3-1 (or the pseudogene TRBV3-2) and TRBJ2-2, with 16 bases fitting TRBD2. CDR1 LGHDT and CDR2 YNNKEL come from the germline V gene (reference sequence). V was clipped by 3 bases and J by 4 bases; unmatched bases: 8. CDR3 length equals 19 residues. CDR3 sequence (DNA): TGTGCCAGCAGCCAGCAAGGGACTAGCGGGGGGGCACTCACCGGGGAGCTGTTTTTT. Its translation is CASSQQGTSGGALTGELFF.

The chain is built from TRBV29-1 and TRBJ1-3; no clear D gene. Trimming shortened V by 2 bases and J by 6 bases, and 8 bases separated the two germline ends. Germline CDR1 SQVTM, CDR2 ANQGSEA. This CDR3 region has 12 residues. CDR3 in DNA: TGCAGCGTTGAACTCGGACTAAACACCATATATTTT. It specifies CSVELGLNTIYF.

The V call is TRBV5-6, the J call TRBJ2-2; D is perhaps TRBD1 (5 bases). Deletions cut 4 bases from V and 0 bases from J, with 10 bases between. The CDR3 spans 15 residues. Germline assignment: CDR1 SGHDT and CDR2 YYEEEE. CDR3: CASSIPTANTGELFF. The CDR3 region has the DNA TGTGCCAGCAGCATACCGACAGCGAACACCGGGGAGCTGTTTTTT.

This clone was detected once. DNA of the CDR3: TGTGCCAGCAGCGTAGGAGAGGTAAACTATGGCTACACCTTC. Amino acid sequence: CASSVGEVNYGYTF. J is TRBJ1-2 and V is TRBV9, with D unclear. Germline CDR1 SGDLS, CDR2 YYNGEE. V was shortened by 0 bases and J by 2 bases, with 8 bases between the two germline ends. The CDR3 extends over 14 amino acids.

The sample holds a few counts of this clone. The sample holds other DNA sequences that translate to the same CDR3. The chain is built from TRBV7-9 and TRBJ1-1; 7 bases fit TRBD1. The CDR3 covers 15 residues. V lost 1 base and J lost 1; bases outside the gene matches: 3. In germline, CDR1 is SEHNR, CDR2 FQNEAQ (reference sequence). CDR3 sequence: CASSLERGRNTEAFF. CDR3 bases: TGTGCCAGCAGCTTAGAAAGGGGGCGGAACACTGAAGCTTTCTTT.

V gene TRBV5-1 combines with J gene TRBJ2-3; D is unclear. The CDR3 has 15 amino acids. Trimming took off 2 bases at V and 3 bases at J, with 13 bases between the two ends. CDR1 is SGHRS and CDR2 is YFSETQ in the germline V gene. This CDR3 is CASSFEGSRTDTQYF. In nucleotides, the CDR3 is TGCGCCAGCAGCTTCGAAGGCTCTAGGACAGATACGCAGTATTTT.

The chain couples TRBV5-4 to TRBJ2-2; D is perhaps TRBD1 (6 bases). The V gene's germline CDR1 is SGHNT and CDR2 YYREEE (reference sequence). This CDR3 contains 16 residues. Deletions cut 2 bases from V and 5 bases from J, with 16 bases between. The CDR3 DNA is TGTGCCAGCAGCTTCGACCTACAGGGCGGGACCGGGGAGCTGTTTTTT. It specifies CASSFDLQGGTGELFF.

This chain joins TRBV25-1 and TRBJ2-1, with 8 nucleotides matching TRBD1. CDR1 and CDR2 (germline): MGHDK, SYGVNS. Trimming took 5 bases from V and 4 from J; bases not matched to a gene: 7. The CDR3 consists of 15 residues. The CDR3 region has the DNA TGTGCCAGCAGTCCTACAGGGGGTGCATACAATGAGCAGTTCTTC. It translates to CASSPTGGAYNEQFF.

This clone appeared a few times. This sequence joins TRBV28 and TRBJ1-2; TRBD1 agrees at 8 bases. The length of the CDR3 is 15 residues. V was pared by 3 bases and J by 5 bases, with 8 bases of the junction left unmatched. Germline V CDR1 and CDR2: MDHEN, SYDVKM. The CDR3 region is CASSFGQGLRYGYTF. CDR3 DNA sequence: TGTGCCAGCAGTTTTGGACAGGGACTTCGGTATGGCTACACCTTC.

The chain is built from TRBV2 and TRBJ2-7, with D perhaps TRBD1 (6 bases). The CDR3 is 13 amino acids. Germline V gene sequence: CDR1 SNHLY, CDR2 FYNNEI. Trimming removed 5 bases from V and 5 bases from J, with 13 bases in between. The CDR3 loop reads CASSSDRSHEQYV. DNA of the CDR3: TGTGCCAGCAGTTCCGACAGGAGCCACGAGCAGTACGTC.

This chain joins TRBV2 and TRBJ1-5; unclear D gene. Germline assignment: CDR1 SNHLY and CDR2 FYNNEI. Trimming removed 4 bases at V and 8 bases at J, with 15 bases between. The CDR3 spans 14 residues. In DNA, the CDR3 is TGTGCCAGCAGTGGGGTGACGACAATTGAGCCCCAGCATTTT. Translation: CASSGVTTIEPQHF.

The chain combines TRBV5-4 with TRBJ2-5; the D gene is possibly TRBD1 (6 bases). The germline V gene encodes CDR1 SGHNT and CDR2 YYREEE (reference sequence). V was clipped by 3 bases and J by 1 base, with 16 bases between them. This CDR3 contains 16 residues. CDR3 bases: TGTGCCAGCAGCTCCTACAGGGTACAACCCCAAGAGACCCAGTACTTC. Residues: CASSSYRVQPQETQYF.

CDR3 amino acids: CASSPGGYGYTF. For the CDR3, the DNA is TGTGCCAGCAGCCCAGGGGGCTATGGCTACACCTTC. The chain couples TRBV11-1 to TRBJ1-2; TRBD1 agrees at 7 bases. The length of the CDR3 is 12 residues. Germline V gene sequence: CDR1 SGHAT, CDR2 FQDESV (reference sequence). After removal of 5 bases from V and 4 bases from J, the junction contained 1 base not matched to a gene. Variable domain in full (rest from reference TRBV11-1 and TRBJ1-2): EAEVAQSPRYKITEKSQAVAFWCDPISGHATLYWYRQILGQGPELLVQFQDESVVDDSQLPKDRFSAERLKGVDSTLKIQPAELGDSAMYLCASSPGGYGYTFGSGTRLTVV.

V is TRBV4-1 and J is TRBJ1-3; 11 nucleotides match TRBD1. J gave up 2 bases and V 3 bases, and 3 bases lay outside the gene matches. The germline V gene has CDR1 MGHRA and CDR2 YSYEKL. The CDR3 totals 16 residues. The CDR3 nucleotides are TGCGCCAGCAGCCACCAGGGACAGGGGGCTGGAAACACCATATATTTT. Its translation: CASSHQGQGAGNTIYF.

V gene TRBV5-1 combines with J gene TRBJ1-1, with D hard to call. This CDR3 contains 15 residues. Germline CDR1 SGHRS, CDR2 YFSETQ. The V end lost 1 base, the J end lost 2 bases, and 12 bases lay between the germline ends. In nucleotides, the CDR3 is TGCGCCAGCAGCTTGAACGTCCCACAAAACACTGAAGCTTTCTTT. As protein: CASSLNVPQNTEAFF. Complete variable domain (other parts from reference TRBV5-1 and TRBJ1-1): KAGVTQTPRYLIKTRGQQVTLSCSPISGHRSVSWYQQTPGQGLQFLFEYFSETQRNKGNFPGRFSGRQFSNSRSEMNVSTLELGDSALYLCASSLNVPQNTEAFFGQGTRLTVV.

The chain joins TRBV28 to TRBJ2-2; weak D call: TRBD1 (6 bases). Per the germline V gene, CDR1 is MDHEN and CDR2 is SYDVKM. There are 15 residues in the CDR3. The ends were cut back, 2 bases at V and 3 bases at J, with 10 bases in the middle. CDR3 in amino acids: CASSLGTYDTGELFF. The CDR3 region has the DNA TGTGCCAGCAGTTTAGGGACATACGACACCGGGGAGCTGTTTTTT.

This clone appeared a single time. The chain employs TRBV2 and TRBJ2-1; 12 positions agree with TRBD1. CDR3 length equals 15 residues. Germline values: CDR1 SNHLY, CDR2 FYNNEI. The trim removed 4 bases at V and 7 bases at J, leaving 5 bases unmatched. The CDR3 spells CASSGDRGRWNEQFF. Written as DNA, the CDR3 is TGTGCCAGCAGTGGGGACAGGGGGCGGTGGAATGAGCAGTTCTTC.

CDR3 DNA sequence: TGTGCCAGCAGCCAAGCTGCGGGTCCAACACCCCTCCACTTT. This gives the protein CASSQAAGPTPLHF. J is TRBJ1-6 and V is TRBV3-1 (or the pseudogene TRBV3-2), with D unresolved. CDR1 and CDR2 (germline): LGHDT, YNNKEL (reference sequence). The ends were cut back, 1 base at V and 11 bases at J, with 12 bases in the middle. The CDR3 covers 14 residues.

This chain joins TRBV6-5 and TRBJ1-2; 11 bases are a match to TRBD1. The CDR3 totals 13 residues. Germline CDR1 reads MNHEY; CDR2 reads SVGAGI. V shed 9 bases, J shed 2 bases, and the junction held 2 bases outside the gene matches. The CDR3 protein is CASGQGANYGYTF. The CDR3 DNA sequence: TGTGCCAGTGGACAGGGGGCAAACTATGGCTACACCTTC.